This TCR beta chain derives from a study of CD4+ T cells in melanoma (dated by TCRdb to 2021 to 2024). Regarding the research as a whole: The study investigated neoantigen-specific CD4+ T cells in human melanoma. General study outcomes and caveats: The report described a correlation between neoantigen-specific CD4+ T cells and the function of CD8+ T cells, macrophages and B cells. Diverse differentiation states were reported to be shown by neoantigen-specific CD4+ T cells in melanoma.

The library was produced with the immunoSEQ multiplex PCR assay. TCRdb took over this immuneACCESS table, retaining in-frame rearrangements with V and J assigned. Such tables are incomplete; in checked studies, under half of the missing clones stem from an unresolved V gene, and the remainder is unexplained. The sample has over 130,000 clones on record, about 93% of them singletons. More than 1.5% of the sample rests with the top ten. The donors were melanoma patients. To note about this clone: No cognate antigen has been identified for it. No qualities accompany the bases; no much larger clone lies one base away.

The CDR3 goes from the cysteine to the phenylalanine over 16 residues. The retained sequence is limited to the CDR3, 48 bases, with the frame set at the first base. Sequences KGHSH (CDR1) and LQKENI (CDR2) are obtained from the germline V gene. V loses 3 bases at its end and J loses 9 bases; junction bases beyond the gene matches: 9. The receptor comes from a human donor with melanoma. The rearrangement combines TRBV18 with TRBJ1-6; the central 9 bases match TRBD1. In nucleotides, the sequence is TGTGCCAGCTCACCCCCGGGACAGGGAGTCTCTTCACCCCTCCACTTT. Translated, it gives CASSPPGQGVSSPLHF. This CDR3, with the reference TRBV18 and TRBJ1-6 proteins standing in past its ends, gives the full variable domain NAGVMQNPRHLVRRRGQEARLRCSPMKGHSHVYWYRQLPEEGLKFMVYLQKENIIDESGMPKERFSAEFPKEGPSILRIQQVVRGDSAAYFCASSPPGQGVSSPLHFGNGTRLTVT.